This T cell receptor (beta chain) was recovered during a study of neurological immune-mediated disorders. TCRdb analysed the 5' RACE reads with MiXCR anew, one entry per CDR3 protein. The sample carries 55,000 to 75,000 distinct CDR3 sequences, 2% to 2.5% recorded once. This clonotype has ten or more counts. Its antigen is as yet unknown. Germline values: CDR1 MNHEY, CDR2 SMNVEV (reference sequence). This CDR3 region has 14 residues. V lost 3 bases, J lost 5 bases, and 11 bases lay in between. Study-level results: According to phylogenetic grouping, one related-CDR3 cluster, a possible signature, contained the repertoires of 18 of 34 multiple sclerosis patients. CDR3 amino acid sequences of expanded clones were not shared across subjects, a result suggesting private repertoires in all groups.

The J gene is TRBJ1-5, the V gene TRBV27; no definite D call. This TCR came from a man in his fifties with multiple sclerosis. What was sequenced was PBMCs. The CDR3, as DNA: TGTGCCAGCAGTTTCGCCGGGCCACATCAGCCCCAGCATTTT. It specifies CASSFAGPHQPQHF.